The source of this T cell receptor beta chain is a study of cytomegalovirus exposure and HLA in healthy donors. In the case of this clone: What it binds is unknown.

Separation from the roughly 680-subject first cohort characterized the roughly 120-subject validation cohort, to which the donors belonged. Method: immunoSEQ multiplex PCR; TCRdb's copy keeps in-frame clones and lacks some. Counted here are roughly 80,000 clones, just over 90% occurring once; the ten biggest clones make up about 1.9%. Study-level results: It was about 180 TCR beta chains that were listed as cytomegalovirus-associated. In vitro, a few CMV-associated chains proved specific for CMV antigens. Reports showed the classifier diagnosing cytomegalovirus status with high specificity and sensitivity.

Sequenced input: PBMCs. The TCR comes from a man aged 25 to 40 in good health and CMV-seronegative.

The CDR3 DNA is TGTGCCAGCAGTTGGCAAGCGGGGAACACCGGGGAGCTGTTTTTT. Its translation is CASSWQAGNTGELFF. The gene calls are TRBV6-5 and TRBJ2-2; weak D call: TRBD2 (6 bases). Germline V gives CDR1 MNHEY, CDR2 SVGAGI. The V and J ends lost 4 bases and 1 base respectively, with 10 bases between them. This CDR3 is built from 15 residues.